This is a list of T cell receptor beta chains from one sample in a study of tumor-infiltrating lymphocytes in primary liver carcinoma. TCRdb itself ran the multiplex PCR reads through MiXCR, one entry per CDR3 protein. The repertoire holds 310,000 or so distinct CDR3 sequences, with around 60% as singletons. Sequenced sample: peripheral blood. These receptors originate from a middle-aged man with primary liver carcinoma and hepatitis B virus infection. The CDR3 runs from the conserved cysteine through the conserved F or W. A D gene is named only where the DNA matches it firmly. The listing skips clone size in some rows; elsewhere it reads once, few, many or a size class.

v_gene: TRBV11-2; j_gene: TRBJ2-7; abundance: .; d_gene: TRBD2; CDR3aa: CASSFGTSGAYEQYF; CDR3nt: TGTGCCAGCAGCTTCGGGACTAGCGGAGCCTACGAGCAGTACTTC
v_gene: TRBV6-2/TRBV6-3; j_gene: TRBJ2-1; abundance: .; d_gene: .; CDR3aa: CASSLIASSYNEQFF; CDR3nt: TGTGCCAGCAGTTTAATCGCAAGTTCCTACAATGAGCAGTTTTTC
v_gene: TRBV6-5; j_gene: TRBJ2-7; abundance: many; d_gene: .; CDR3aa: CASVSRSGYEQYF; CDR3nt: TGTGCCAGCGTATCCAGGTCTGGCTACGAGCAGTACTTC
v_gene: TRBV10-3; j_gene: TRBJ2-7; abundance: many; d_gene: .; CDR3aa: CAISVRGDYEQYF; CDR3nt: TGTGCCATCAGTGTAAGGGGGGACTACGAGCAGTACTTC
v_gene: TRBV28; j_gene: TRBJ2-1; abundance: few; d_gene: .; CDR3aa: CASSFTPSWYEQFF; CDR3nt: TGTGCCAGCAGTTTTACCCCTAGCTGGTACGAGCAGTTCTTC
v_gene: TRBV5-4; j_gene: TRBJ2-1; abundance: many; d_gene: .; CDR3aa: CASSPSALSYNEQFF; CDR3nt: TGTGCCAGCAGCCCCTCCGCCTTATCCTACAATGAGCAGTTCTTC
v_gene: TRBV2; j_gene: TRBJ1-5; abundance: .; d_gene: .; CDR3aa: CASNVQDSNQPQHF; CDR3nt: TGTGCCAGCAATGTGCAAGATAGCAATCAGCCCCAGCATTTT
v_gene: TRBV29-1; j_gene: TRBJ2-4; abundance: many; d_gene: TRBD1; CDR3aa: CSVEGTGGNIQYF; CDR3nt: TGCAGCGTTGAGGGTACAGGGGGGAACATTCAGTACTTC
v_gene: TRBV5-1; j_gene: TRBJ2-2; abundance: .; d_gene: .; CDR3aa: CASSLRGRAVTGELLF; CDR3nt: TGCGCCAGCAGCTTGAGAGGCAGGGCGGTGACCGGGGAGCTGTTGTTT
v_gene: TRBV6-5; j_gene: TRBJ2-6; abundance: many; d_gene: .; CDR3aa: CASSYSGVLLSGANVLTF; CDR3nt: TGTGCCAGCAGTTACTCGGGGGTACTACTCTCTGGGGCCAACGTCCTGACTTTC
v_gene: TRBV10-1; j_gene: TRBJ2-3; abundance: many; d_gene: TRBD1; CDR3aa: CASSIGQGSADTQYF; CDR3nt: TGCGCCAGCAGTATAGGACAGGGGAGCGCAGATACGCAGTATTTT
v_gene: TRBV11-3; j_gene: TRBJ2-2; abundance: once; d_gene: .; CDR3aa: CANSLIRTGELFF; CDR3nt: TGTGCCAACAGCTTAATCAGGACCGGGGAGCTGTTTTTT
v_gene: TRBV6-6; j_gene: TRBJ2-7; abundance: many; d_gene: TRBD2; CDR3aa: CASSYIAGDYEQYF; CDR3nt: TGTGCCAGCAGTTACATAGCGGGGGACTACGAGCAGTACTTC
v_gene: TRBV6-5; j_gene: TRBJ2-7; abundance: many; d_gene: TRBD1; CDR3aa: CASSRDRGSHEQYF; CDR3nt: TGTGCCAGCAGTAGGGACAGGGGCTCCCACGAGCAGTACTTC
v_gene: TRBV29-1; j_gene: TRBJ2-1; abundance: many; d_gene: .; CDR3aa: CSVEETEYNEQFF; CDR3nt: TGCAGCGTTGAAGAAACCGAATACAATGAGCAGTTCTTC
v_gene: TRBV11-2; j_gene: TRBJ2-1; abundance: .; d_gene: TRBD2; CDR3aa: CANTFRIRSSGTSYNEQFF; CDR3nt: TGTGCCAACACCTTTCGTATCCGTTCTAGCGGGACCAGCTACAATGAGCAGTTCTTC
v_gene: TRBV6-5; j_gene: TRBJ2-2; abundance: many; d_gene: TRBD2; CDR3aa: CASSQGLAGGYTGELFF; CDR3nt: TGTGCCAGCAGCCAGGGGCTAGCGGGAGGTTACACCGGGGAGCTGTTTTTT
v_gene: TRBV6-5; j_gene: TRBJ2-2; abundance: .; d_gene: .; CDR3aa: CSTHYRTPNTGELFF; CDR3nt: TGTTCCACCCATTACAGGACCCCGAACACCGGGGAGCTGTTTTTT
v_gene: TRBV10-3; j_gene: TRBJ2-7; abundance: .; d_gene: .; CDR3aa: CVISEAGQEQYF; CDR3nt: TGTGTCATCAGTGAAGCCGGACAAGAACAGTACTTC
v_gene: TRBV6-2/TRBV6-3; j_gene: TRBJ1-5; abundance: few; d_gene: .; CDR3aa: CASSGGGPQHF; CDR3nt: TGTGCCAGCAGTGGAGGAGGTCCCCAGCATTTT
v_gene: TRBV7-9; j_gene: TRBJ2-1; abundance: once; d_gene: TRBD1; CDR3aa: CVSSLEQGANRNEQFF; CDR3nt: TGTGTCAGCAGCTTGGAACAGGGGGCTAATCGCAATGAGCAGTTCTTC
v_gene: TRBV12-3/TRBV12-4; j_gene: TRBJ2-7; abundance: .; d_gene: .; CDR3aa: CASTNPGSPTYEQYF; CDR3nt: TGTGCCAGCACCAACCCAGGGAGCCCCACCTACGAGCAGTACTTC
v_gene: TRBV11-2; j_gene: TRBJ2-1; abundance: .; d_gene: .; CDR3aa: CGNSLGGEIQFF; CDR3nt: TGTGGCAACAGCTTAGGGGGAGAAATTCAGTTCTTC
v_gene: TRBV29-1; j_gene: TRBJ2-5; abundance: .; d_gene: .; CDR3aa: CSPQKRPNGETKYF; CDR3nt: TGCAGCCCACAGAAAAGACCGAATGGAGAGACCAAGTACTTC
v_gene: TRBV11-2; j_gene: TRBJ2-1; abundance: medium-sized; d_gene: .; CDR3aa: CASSLETGKEQFF; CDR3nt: TGTGCCAGCAGCTTAGAAACAGGGAAAGAGCAGTTCTTC
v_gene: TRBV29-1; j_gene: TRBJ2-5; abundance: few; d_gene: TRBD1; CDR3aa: CSVRGTGETQYF; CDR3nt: TGCAGCGTGCGGGGGACAGGGGAGACCCAGTACTTC
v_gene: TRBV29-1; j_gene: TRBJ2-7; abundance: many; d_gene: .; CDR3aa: CSVGLGWDSEQYF; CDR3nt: TGCAGCGTTGGGTTGGGGTGGGACTCCGAGCAGTACTTC
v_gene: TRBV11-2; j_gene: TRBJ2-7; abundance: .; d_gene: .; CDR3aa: CDSSFGGSYEQYF; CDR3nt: TGTGATAGCAGCTTCGGGGGCTCCTACGAGCAGTACTTC
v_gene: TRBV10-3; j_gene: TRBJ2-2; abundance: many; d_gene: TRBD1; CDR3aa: CAISAAQGGGTGELFF; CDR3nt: TGTGCCATCAGTGCTGCACAGGGGGGTGGAACCGGGGAGCTGTTTTTT
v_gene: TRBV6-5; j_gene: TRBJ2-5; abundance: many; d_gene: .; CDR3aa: CASSDTMSGAQYF; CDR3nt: TGTGCCAGCAGCGACACCATGTCGGGAGCCCAGTACTTC
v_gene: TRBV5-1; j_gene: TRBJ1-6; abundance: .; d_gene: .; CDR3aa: CASRLDPTRSYNSPLHF; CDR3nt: TGCGCCAGCAGGCTCGACCCGACCCGCTCCTATAATTCACCCCTCCATTTT
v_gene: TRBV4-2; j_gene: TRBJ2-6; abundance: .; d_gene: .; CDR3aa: CASSQGQSGANVLTF; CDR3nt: TGTGCCAGCAGTCAAGGACAGTCTGGGGCCAACGTCCTGACTTTC
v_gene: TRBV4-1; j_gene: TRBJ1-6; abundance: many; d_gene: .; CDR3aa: CASSQPSRRTNSPLHF; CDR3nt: TGCGCCAGCAGCCAACCTTCCCGGCGGACCAATTCACCCCTCCACTTT
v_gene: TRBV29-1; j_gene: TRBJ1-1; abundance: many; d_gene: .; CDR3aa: CSVEEQRNTEAFF; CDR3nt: TGCAGCGTTGAAGAACAGAGAAACACTGAAGCTTTCTTT
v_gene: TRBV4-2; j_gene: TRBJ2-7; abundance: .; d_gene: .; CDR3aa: CASSQDGTVAREQYF; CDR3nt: TGTGCCAGCAGCCAAGATGGGACCGTGGCCAGGGAGCAGTACTTC
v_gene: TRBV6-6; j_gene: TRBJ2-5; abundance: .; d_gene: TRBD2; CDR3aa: CASMGTLAGGAETQYF; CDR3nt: TGTGCCAGCATGGGGACCCTAGCGGGAGGGGCAGAGACCCAGTACTTC
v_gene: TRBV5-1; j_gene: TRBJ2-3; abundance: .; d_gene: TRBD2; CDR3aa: CASRLDGRAEDTQYF; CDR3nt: TGCGCCAGCAGATTGGACGGGAGGGCCGAAGATACGCAGTATTTT
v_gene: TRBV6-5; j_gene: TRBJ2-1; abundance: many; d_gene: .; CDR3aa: CASSYSPSVSYNEQFF; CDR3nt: TGTGCCAGCAGTTACTCGCCTAGCGTGTCCTACAATGAGCAGTTCTTC
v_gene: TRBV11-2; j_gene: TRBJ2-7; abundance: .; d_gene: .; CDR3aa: CASSLDCCRVYEQYF; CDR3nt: TGTGCCAGCAGCTTAGATTGCTGTAGGGTCTACGAGCAGTACTTC
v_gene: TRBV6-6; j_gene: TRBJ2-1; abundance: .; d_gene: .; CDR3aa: CASSAQGNNEQLF; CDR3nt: TGTGCTAGCAGTGCGCAAGGTAACAATGAGCAGCTCTTC
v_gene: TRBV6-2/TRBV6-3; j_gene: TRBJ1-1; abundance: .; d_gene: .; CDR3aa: CASGYPELNNEALF; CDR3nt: TGTGCCAGCGGTTACCCAGAGCTGAACAATGAAGCTTTATTT
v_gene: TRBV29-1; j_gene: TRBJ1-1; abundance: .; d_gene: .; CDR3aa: CGGRMGSNTEAFF; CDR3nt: TGCGGTGGACGGATGGGGTCGAACACTGAAGCTTTCTTT
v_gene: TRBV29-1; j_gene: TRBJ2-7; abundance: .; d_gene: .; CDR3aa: CSVAWRGGGQYF; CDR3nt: TGCAGTGTCGCCTGGAGGGGTGGCGGGCAGTACTTC
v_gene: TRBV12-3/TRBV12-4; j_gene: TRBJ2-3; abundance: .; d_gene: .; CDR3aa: CSSISGSADKQYF; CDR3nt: TGTTCCAGCATATCCGGGAGTGCAGATAAGCAGTATTTT
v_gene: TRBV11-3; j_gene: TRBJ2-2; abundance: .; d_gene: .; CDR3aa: CAGSLIRTGELFF; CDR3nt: TGTGCCGGCAGCTTAATCAGGACCGGGGAGCTGTTTTTT
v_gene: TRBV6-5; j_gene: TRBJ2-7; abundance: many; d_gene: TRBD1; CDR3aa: CASSQGAASSYEQYF; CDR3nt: TGTGCCAGCAGCCAGGGGGCCGCAAGCTCCTACGAGCAGTACTTC
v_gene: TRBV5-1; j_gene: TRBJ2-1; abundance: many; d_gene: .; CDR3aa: CASSRSPGFSEQFF; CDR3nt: TGCGCCAGCAGCCGGAGTCCTGGTTTCAGTGAGCAGTTCTTC
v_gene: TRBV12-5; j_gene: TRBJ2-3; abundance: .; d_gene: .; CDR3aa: CASGLQGTDTQYF; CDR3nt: TGTGCTAGTGGTCTTCAGGGCACAGATACGCAGTATTTT
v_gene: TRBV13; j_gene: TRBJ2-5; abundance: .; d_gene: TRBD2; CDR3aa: CASSFEREGGETQYF; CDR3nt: TGTGCCAGCAGCTTCGAGCGGGAGGGCGGGGAGACCCAGTACTTC
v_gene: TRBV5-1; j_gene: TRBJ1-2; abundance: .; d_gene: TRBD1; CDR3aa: CASRAGTGGFNYGYTF; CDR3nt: TGCGCCAGCAGAGCCGGGACAGGGGGCTTCAACTATGGCTACACCTTC
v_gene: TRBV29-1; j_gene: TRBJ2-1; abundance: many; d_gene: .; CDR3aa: CSARDGYNEQFF; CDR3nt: TGCAGCGCTCGGGACGGCTACAATGAGCAGTTCTTC
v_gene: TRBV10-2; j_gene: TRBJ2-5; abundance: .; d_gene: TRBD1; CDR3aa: CASKDIGGAGTQYF; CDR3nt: TGCGCCAGCAAGGATATAGGGGGCGCGGGGACCCAGTACTTC
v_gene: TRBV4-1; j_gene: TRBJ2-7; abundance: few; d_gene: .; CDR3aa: CASSQDKALAMAQYF; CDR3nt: TGCGCCAGCAGCCAAGATAAGGCACTAGCCATGGCGCAGTACTTC
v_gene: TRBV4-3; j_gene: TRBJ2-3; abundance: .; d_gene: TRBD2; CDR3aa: CARSQASGSADTQYF; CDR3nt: TGTGCCAGGAGCCAAGCTAGCGGGAGTGCAGATACGCAGTATTTT